The 29 T cell receptor beta chains in this list originate from one sample, sequenced in a study of cytomegalovirus exposure and HLA in healthy donors. 60 Vbeta and 13 Jbeta primers were used in PCR. Produced via immunoSEQ multiplex PCR; TCRdb's table is partial and in-frame only. This table holds roughly 180,000 clones, 75% found once. The specimen was PBMCs. Receptors were obtained from a middle-aged woman in good health and CMV-seropositive.

This chain connects TRBV18 to TRBJ2-5; D is possibly TRBD2 (6 bases). V was pared by 0 bases and J by 1 base, with 12 bases between. The CDR3 spans 16 residues. Germline V CDR1 and CDR2: KGHSH, LQKENI. The CDR3 region is CASSPPRQTSQETQYF. The CDR3 bases are TGTGCCAGCTCACCACCGCGCCAGACTAGCCAAGAGACCCAGTACTTC. Drawing the rest from reference TRBV18 and TRBJ2-5, the complete variable domain is NAGVMQNPRHLVRRRGQEARLRCSPMKGHSHVYWYRQLPEEGLKFMVYLQKENIIDESGMPKERFSAEFPKEGPSILRIQQVVRGDSAAYFCASSPPRQTSQETQYFGPGTRLLVL.

The CDR3 region has the DNA TGTGCCAGCACCCCGGCGACAGTCTCCTACGAGCAGTACTTC. Translation: CASTPATVSYEQYF. The chain is built from TRBV7-2 and TRBJ2-7; D is possibly TRBD1 (5 bases). The CDR3 extends over 14 amino acids. Trimming left V 7 bases short and J 0 bases short, with 13 bases between. CDR1 SGHTA and CDR2 FQGNSA come from the germline V gene.

This clone was seen just once. This chain connects TRBV27 to TRBJ2-3; TRBD2 might be the D (5 bases). The V end was cut by 5 bases, the J end by 6 bases, with 21 bases between. CDR1 is MNHEY, CDR2 SMNVEV, per germline (reference sequence). This CDR3 spans 16 amino acids. CDR3 residues: CASSLLGGRSADTQYF. The CDR3 DNA sequence: TGTGCCAGCAGTCTCCTTGGAGGACGGTCAGCGGATACGCAGTATTTT.

CDR3 protein: CASSGQPGGKLFF. For the CDR3, the DNA is TGTGCCAGCAGTGGGCAACCCGGGGGAAAACTGTTTTTT. The chain has TRBV28 and TRBJ1-4, with a weak D call TRBD1 (5 bases). Germline assignment: CDR1 MDHEN and CDR2 SYDVKM. This CDR3 contains 13 residues. The V end was cut by 5 bases, the J end by 10 bases, with 14 bases between.

This sequence joins TRBV19 and TRBJ2-3, with a weak D call TRBD2 (6 bases). Germline V CDR1 and CDR2: LNHDA, SQIVND (reference sequence). V shed 2 bases and J shed 1 base, with 7 bases lying between them. The CDR3 spans 14 residues. The CDR3 DNA sequence: TGTGCCAGTAGTATAACGGGAGGCACAGATACGCAGTATTTT. This sequence encodes CASSITGGTDTQYF.

There are a few counts of this clone. The CDR3 loop reads CASSEMGHPTNEKLFF. In DNA form, the CDR3 reads TGTGCCAGCAGTGAGATGGGACACCCAACTAATGAAAAACTGTTTTTT. This chain links TRBV6-1 with TRBJ1-4; weak D call: TRBD1 (6 bases). The V end was cut by 3 bases, the J end by 0 bases, with 11 bases between. The CDR3 is made up of 16 amino acids. Germline V lookup: CDR1 MNHNS, CDR2 SASEGT.

This clone was seen more than once but under ten times. The V call is TRBV9, the J call TRBJ2-1, with TRBD1 identical over 11 bases. J was trimmed by 10 bases and V by 2 bases; bases with no gene match: 8. The CDR3 is made up of 15 amino acids. Germline values: CDR1 SGDLS, CDR2 YYNGEE. This chain's CDR3 is CASSVRRTGGGEQFF. The CDR3, as DNA: TGTGCCAGCAGCGTTCGCCGGACAGGGGGCGGGGAGCAGTTCTTC.

In the case of this clone: An end of the junction differs from the germline gene, which may be a read error. The chain couples TRBV7-7 to TRBJ2-3, with D maybe TRBD1 (6 bases). Germline V CDR1 and CDR2: SSHAT, FNYEAQ (reference sequence). The CDR3 is made up of 16 amino acids. The CDR3 DNA is TGTGCTAGCAGCTTAAAACCACATGAGGACAGTAATACGCAGTATTTT. The encoded protein is CASSLKPHEDSNTQYF. Together with reference TRBV7-7 and TRBJ2-3, the CDR3 gives the full variable domain: GAGVSQSPRYKVTKRGQDVTLRCDPISSHATLYWYQQALGQGPEFLTYFNYEAQPDKSGLPSDRFSAERPEGSISTLTIQRTEQRDSAMYRCASSLKPHEDSNTQYFGPGTRLTVL.

Only one count was recorded for this clone. The chain joins TRBV29-1 to TRBJ2-5; no clear D. Trimming left V 7 bases short and J 0 bases short, with 9 bases between. From germline, CDR1 is SQVTM and CDR2 ANQGSEA. CDR3 length: 12 residues. The CDR3 DNA is TGCAGCGCAAACAAGTACCAAGAGACCCAGTACTTC. Protein product: CSANKYQETQYF.

The chain couples TRBV5-6 to TRBJ2-3; D is possibly TRBD1 (5 bases). The CDR3 is made up of 13 amino acids. Germline V gives CDR1 SGHDT, CDR2 YYEEEE. Trimming took off 4 bases at V and 6 bases at J, with 12 bases between the two ends. In nucleotides, the CDR3 is TGTGCCAGCAGCCCGGCTAAGGGGGATACGCAGTATTTT. Residues: CASSPAKGDTQYF.

The V call is TRBV7-9, the J call TRBJ2-1; 8 bases map to TRBD2. Germline V CDR1 and CDR2: SEHNR, FQNEAQ (reference sequence). The CDR3 length is 16 residues. V lost 2 bases to trimming and J lost 3 bases; unmatched junction nucleotides: 6. The DNA for the CDR3 is TGTGCCAGCAGCTTAATTGGAGCGGGAGTCTACAATGAGCAGTTCTTC. This translates into CASSLIGAGVYNEQFF.

This chain links TRBV29-1 with TRBJ1-1, with D uncertain. Germline assignment: CDR1 SQVTM and CDR2 ANQGSEA. The CDR3 length is 11 residues. The V end was cut by 5 bases, the J end by 0 bases, with 4 bases between. CDR3 region: CSVTLNTEAFF. The CDR3 nucleotides read TGCAGCGTTACTTTGAACACTGAAGCTTTCTTT.

As to this clone: The junction and the germline gene differ at one end; a read error may be behind it. The chain uses TRBV7-9 and TRBJ2-3, with 12 bases matching TRBD2. The CDR3 runs 17 residues. The germline CDR1 and CDR2 sequences are SEHNR and FQNEAQ (reference sequence). CDR3 sequence: CSSSTASGRARGDTQYF. In nucleotides, the CDR3 is TGTTCCAGCAGCACAGCTAGCGGGAGGGCCAGAGGGGATACGCAGTATTTT.

This sequence joins TRBV5-1 and TRBJ2-1; 8 bases match TRBD2. There are 15 residues in the CDR3. With 0 bases clipped from V and 3 bases from J, the junction kept 2 bases outside the gene matches. Germline V gene lookup returns CDR1 SGHRS and CDR2 YFSETQ. CDR3 DNA sequence: TGCGCCAGCAGCTTGGACGGGAGGGTCTACAATGAGCAGTTCTTC. This sequence encodes CASSLDGRVYNEQFF. The full variable domain, rest sourced from reference TRBV5-1 and TRBJ2-1, is KAGVTQTPRYLIKTRGQQVTLSCSPISGHRSVSWYQQTPGQGLQFLFEYFSETQRNKGNFPGRFSGRQFSNSRSEMNVSTLELGDSALYLCASSLDGRVYNEQFFGPGTRLTVL.

The chain is built from TRBV6-5 and TRBJ1-5, with TRBD1 as a possible D gene (5 bases). This CDR3 region has 13 residues. Trimming left V 5 bases short and J 4 bases short, with 9 bases between. From germline, CDR1 is MNHEY and CDR2 SVGAGI. This CDR3 is CASSRGVNQPQHF. In DNA, the CDR3 is TGTGCCAGCAGTCGGGGGGTAAATCAGCCCCAGCATTTT.

This clone appeared once. V gene TRBV5-1 combines with J gene TRBJ2-5; D is possibly TRBD1 (5 bases). The closer fit of TRBJ2-7 to the DNA end suggests the J call may be wrong. The CDR3 has 14 residues. Germline lookup yields CDR1 SGHRS and CDR2 YFSETQ. CDR3 DNA sequence: TGCGCCAGCAGCCCAGCTCGCCAGGGCTACGAGCAGTACTTC. This encodes CASSPARQGYEQYF.

The chain joins TRBV7-2 to TRBJ2-3; D possibly corresponds to TRBD2 (5 bases). CDR1 SGHTA and CDR2 FQGNSA come from the germline V gene. There are 14 residues in the CDR3. V lost 1 base and J 10 bases, leaving 15 bases between the germline ends. The CDR3 is CASSLVGLSEAQYF. The CDR3 DNA follows: TGTGCCAGCAGCTTAGTTGGACTGTCGGAGGCGCAGTATTTT. The whole variable domain, filled in from reference TRBV7-2 and TRBJ2-3, reads GAGVSQSPSNKVTEKGKDVELRCDPISGHTALYWYRQSLGQGLEFLIYFQGNSAPDKSGLPSDRFSAERTGGSVSTLTIQRTQQEDSAVYLCASSLVGLSEAQYFGPGTRLTVL.

The rearrangement uses TRBV2 and TRBJ2-7, with TRBD2 as a possible D gene (7 bases). V lost 7 bases, J lost 2 bases, and 18 bases lay in between. The CDR3 spans 15 residues. Germline V gene data show CDR1 as SNHLY and CDR2 as FYNNEI. The DNA for the CDR3 is TGTGCCAGCAATGGGCGGGGGCATACCACCTACGAGCAGTACTTC. Its protein is CASNGRGHTTYEQYF.

As to this clone: Other DNA variants within this sample encode the same CDR3. The chain combines TRBV5-1 with TRBJ1-2; D call uncertain. CDR1 is SGHRS, CDR2 YFSETQ, per germline. This CDR3 spans 13 amino acids. The V end was cut by 0 bases, the J end by 4 bases, with 7 bases between. The CDR3 here is CASSLGRAYGYTF. The DNA of the CDR3 is TGCGCCAGCAGCTTGGGGAGAGCCTATGGCTACACCTTC.

This clone showed up just a few times. The V gene is TRBV18, the J gene TRBJ2-7; D may be TRBD2 (6 bases). The CDR3 covers 17 residues. CDR1 is KGHSH, CDR2 LQKENI, per germline. The V and J ends lost 2 bases and 10 bases respectively, with 27 bases between them. CDR3 sequence reads: CASSPDVDFFTEGGQYF. The CDR3 DNA reads TGTGCCAGCTCACCAGACGTAGACTTCTTTACAGAGGGAGGTCAGTACTTC.

This chain joins TRBV4-3 and TRBJ2-1; TRBD2 is a possible D gene (6 bases). The CDR3 is 14 residues long. V lost 4 bases and J lost 4, with 11 bases in between. Germline assignment: CDR1 LGHNA and CDR2 YSLEER. This CDR3 reads CASSRLAWYNEQFF. The CDR3 nucleotides read TGCGCCAGCAGCCGTCTAGCGTGGTACAATGAGCAGTTCTTC.

The genes are TRBV7-2 and TRBJ1-1; TRBD1 matches 10 bases. Trimming cost V 3 bases and J 4 bases; bases outside gene matches: 2. The CDR3 spans 14 residues. Germline V lookup: CDR1 SGHTA, CDR2 FQGNSA. The chain's CDR3 is CASSFDRGPTEAFF. DNA of the CDR3: TGTGCCAGCAGCTTCGACAGGGGGCCCACTGAAGCTTTCTTT.

The chain joins TRBV5-1 to TRBJ1-2, with 7 bases fitting TRBD1. The CDR3 covers 14 residues. Germline assignment: CDR1 SGHRS and CDR2 YFSETQ. With 0 bases clipped from V and 3 bases from J, the junction kept 2 bases outside the gene matches. The CDR3 coding sequence is TGCGCCAGCAGCTTGGGGGACAGCTACTATGGCTACACCTTC. Its protein is CASSLGDSYYGYTF.

This chain joins TRBV2 and TRBJ1-2; TRBD1 matches at 7 bases. CDR1 SNHLY and CDR2 FYNNEI come from the germline V gene. This CDR3 has 14 amino acids. With 0 bases clipped from V and 6 bases from J, the junction kept 4 bases outside the gene matches. The CDR3 loop is CASSEATGTDGYTF. CDR3 DNA sequence: TGTGCCAGCAGTGAAGCGACAGGGACAGATGGCTACACCTTC.

This clone was seen more than once but under ten times. The chain links TRBV2 to TRBJ1-1; D not certain. The V and J ends lost 6 bases and 1 base respectively, with 9 bases between them. The V gene's germline CDR1 is SNHLY and CDR2 FYNNEI. The CDR3 extends over 13 amino acids. The CDR3 bases are TGTGCCAGCAGCCCGGACTGGAACACTGAAGCTTTCTTT. Translated: CASSPDWNTEAFF. The whole variable domain, filled in from reference TRBV2 and TRBJ1-1, reads EPEVTQTPSHQVTQMGQEVILRCVPISNHLYFYWYRQILGQKVEFLVSFYNNEISEKSEIFDDQFSVERPDGSNFTLKIRSTKLEDSAMYFCASSPDWNTEAFFGQGTRLTVV.

Only one count was recorded for this clone. This chain links TRBV6-1 with TRBJ2-4, with 11 nucleotides matching TRBD2. The CDR3 extends over 15 amino acids. From germline, CDR1 is MNHNS and CDR2 SASEGT. Trimming removed 11 bases from V and 0 bases from J; junction bases left unmatched: 6. CDR3: CAAGTSGLAKNIQYF. The DNA for the CDR3 is TGTGCCGCGGGGACTAGCGGACTAGCCAAAAACATTCAGTACTTC.

The chain carries TRBV5-1 and TRBJ2-7; tentative D call: TRBD1 (5 bases). Germline values: CDR1 SGHRS, CDR2 YFSETQ. The CDR3 length is 16 residues. The V end was cut by 0 bases, the J end by 3 bases, with 16 bases between. In DNA form, the CDR3 reads TGCGCCAGCAGCTTGGCCCCGACAGCGAACGACTACGAGCAGTACTTC. Its protein is CASSLAPTANDYEQYF.

The V gene is TRBV7-2, the J gene TRBJ1-4; TRBD1 matches at 9 bases. The germline gives CDR1 SGHTA, CDR2 FQGNSA. The CDR3 sequence is 16 residues long. V lost 3 bases, J lost 5 bases, and 7 bases stayed unmatched. CDR3 amino acids: CASSFPGQGRNEKLFF. The CDR3 bases are TGTGCCAGCAGCTTTCCCGGACAGGGGCGAAATGAAAAACTGTTTTTT.

This clone was seen only a few times. This chain links TRBV7-3 with TRBJ2-1, with 8 nucleotides matching TRBD2. Germline loops: CDR1 SGHTA, CDR2 FQGTGA. With 0 bases clipped from V and 5 bases from J, the junction kept 9 bases outside the gene matches. CDR3 length: 17 amino acids. The CDR3: CASSLTVASGRDNEQFF. The CDR3 region has the DNA TGTGCCAGCAGCTTAACAGTCGCCAGCGGGAGAGACAATGAGCAGTTCTTC. Full variable domain (outside the CDR3, taken from reference TRBV7-3 and TRBJ2-1): GAGVSQTPSNKVTEKGKYVELRCDPISGHTALYWYRQSLGQGPEFLIYFQGTGAADDSGLPNDRFFAVRPEGSVSTLKIQRTERGDSAVYLCASSLTVASGRDNEQFFGPGTRLTVL.